Listed here is a single TCR beta chain. The V gene's germline CDR1 is DFQATT and CDR2 SNEGSKA (reference sequence). The CDR3 is made up of 12 amino acids. The sample originates from a study of T cells expressing NK-cell markers. TCRdb reprocessed the 5' RACE reads; each CDR3 protein has one entry and no DNA is given. The sample spans roughly 170,000 distinct CDR3 sequences; the ten largest clones claim around 18%. The chain is built from TRBV20-1 and TRBJ2-1; without DNA, the TCRdb call of TRBD1 cannot be checked. The TCR was taken from a woman aged 18-70 years in good health. Sequenced input: blood T cells: a sorted CD56 or NKG2C T cell subset, CD4+ or CD8+ T cells, or bulk PBMC T cells (not recorded which). The chain's CDR3 is CSVGQGTREQFF.